Detailed here is one T cell receptor (beta chain). It has no known antigen specificity. No clone much larger than this one lies a single base away; base qualities are absent. The collaborating institutions used their own protocols to collect whole blood in K2EDTA tubes. For TCRbeta analysis, collaborators shipped samples in one of three forms: frozen whole blood, isolated PBMCs, or DNA extracted from either of those sample types. The data were obtained in a study of blood T cell repertoires in COVID-19 (dated by TCRdb to 2019 to 2021). Context from the whole study: Samples covering the acute and convalescent phases of COVID-19 were provided by collaborators in the United States, Italy and Spain. The prospective study material was composed of cDNA or gDNA derived from T cells, B-cell-depleted T cells, or PBMCs. The dataset comprised deeply sampled blood TCRbeta repertoires from subjects exposed to, actively infected with, or recovered from COVID-19. The repertoires were released in a freely available public database meant as a resource for research on the immune response to SARS-CoV-2. Samples were obtained from the ongoing ImmuneRACE study (first 160 participants) and from some 1,200 subjects provided by 6 global collaborators. A de-identified subject ID, COVID-19 status, age in years and sex were almost always included in the sample metadata. Where available, HLA class I and class II types were obtained from metadata supplied by the sample provider rather than from assay-based typing. The paper as a whole reports these results and caveats: The quantity of clinical and demographic metadata differed by source and by participant and was supplied without curation.

The CDR3, cysteine through phenylalanine, is 15 amino acids long. CDR3 DNA only is kept here, 45 bases in frame from base 1. From the germline V gene (reference sequence), CDR1 is LNHDA and CDR2 is SQIVND. At the junction V is shortened by 2 bases and J by 3 bases; bases outside the gene matches: 4. TCRbeta CDR3 regions were amplified from genomic DNA by means of the immunoSEQ Assay, a bias-controlled multiplex PCR. On the study's bioinformatics: The number of nucleated cells in each sample was estimated by amplification of reference gene primers within the assay. Sequence reads were collapsed and filtered to measure the absolute abundance of every unique TCRbeta CDR3 rearrangement. For each sample, productive Simpson clonality was calculated by taking the square root of Simpson's diversity index across productive rearrangements. Held by TCRdb, this immuneACCESS table contains in-frame sequences only and omits some clones. Under half of the omission traces to an unresolved V gene where checked; the cause of the rest is unknown. The D gene and trimming were derived from the DNA, and the V and J assignments and clone size from that table. The sample contains around 200,000 clones, about four fifths of them found a single time. Roughly 6.8% of the sample is in the top ten clones.

The sequence is built from TRBV19 and TRBJ2-7, and TRBD1 aligns with 10 junction nucleotides. Sequencing used peripheral blood. The TCR was taken from a human donor in a cohort sampled during active COVID-19. The CDR3 region reads CASSIPGQGLYEQYF. The bases read TGTGCCAGTAGTATACCGGGACAGGGGCTCTACGAGCAGTACTTC.